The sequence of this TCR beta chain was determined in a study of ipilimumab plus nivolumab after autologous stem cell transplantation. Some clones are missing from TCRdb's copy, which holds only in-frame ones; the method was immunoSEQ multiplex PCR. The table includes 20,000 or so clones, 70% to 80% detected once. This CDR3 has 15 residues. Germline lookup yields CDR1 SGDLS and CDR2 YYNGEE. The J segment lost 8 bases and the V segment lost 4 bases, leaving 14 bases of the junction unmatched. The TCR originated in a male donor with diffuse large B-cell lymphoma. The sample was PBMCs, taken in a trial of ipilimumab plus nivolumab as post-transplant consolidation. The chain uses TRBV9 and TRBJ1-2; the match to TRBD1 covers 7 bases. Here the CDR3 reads CASSSQKGAVGGYTF. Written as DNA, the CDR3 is TGTGCCAGCAGCTCCCAAAAGGGGGCAGTGGGAGGCTACACCTTC.